Here is one T cell receptor beta chain with its context. Its antigen is not identified. Authors of the study amplified TCR beta CDR3 regions from RNA transcripts. RT-PCR in the first round (using the HTBI primer set) targeted the TCR CDR3. TCRdb analysed the multiplex PCR reads with MiXCR anew, one entry per CDR3 protein. The repertoire holds just under 750,000 distinct CDR3 sequences, with about 35% as singletons. The CDR3 totals 14 residues. The ends were cut back, 2 bases at V and 4 bases at J, with 11 bases in the middle. Germline lookup yields CDR1 MGHRA and CDR2 YSYEKL. The data belong to a study of T cells in Graves' hyperthyroidism and ophthalmopathy. Study context: Pretreatment peripheral blood was obtained at initial diagnosis.

Study-wide findings and caveats: Most clonotypes that expanded in the thyroid above 0.001 also showed up in blood.

For the diagnoses, clinical symptoms, serum thyroxine and TRAb, thyroid ultrasound and orbital computed tomography were used. The genes are TRBV4-1 and TRBJ2-5, with D possibly being TRBD1 (5 bases). This clonotype originated in a woman aged 40 to 50 with Graves' hyperthyroidism. The sequencing input was blood. The CDR3 spells CASSQRPGLETQYF. The CDR3 nucleotides are TGCGCCAGCAGCCAAAGACCAGGGTTAGAGACCCAGTACTTC.